The next 9 T cell receptor beta chains were all read from a single sample in a study of T cells in Graves' hyperthyroidism and ophthalmopathy. Amplified TCR beta CDR3 regions derived from RNA transcripts. TCR CDR3 underwent first-round RT-PCR with the HTBI primer set. Each CDR3 protein gets one entry after TCRdb re-called the multiplex PCR reads with MiXCR. Among 450,000 to 500,000 distinct CDR3 sequences, 22% were seen once, and the ten largest hold about 49%. Sample: blood. These receptors all stem from a woman aged 70-85 years with Graves' ophthalmopathy.

This chain links TRBV5-4 with TRBJ1-2, with 8 bases fitting TRBD1. The CDR3 is made up of 15 amino acids. V lost 4 bases to trimming and J lost 6 bases; unmatched junction nucleotides: 11. The germline gives CDR1 SGHNT, CDR2 YYREEE (reference sequence). The CDR3 DNA follows: TGTGCCAGCAGCCGAGGACCAGGGGGCAGGGATGGCTACACCTTC. Translation gives CASSRGPGGRDGYTF.

The CDR3 is CASSYRGKDNSPLHF. In nucleotides, the CDR3 is TGTGCCAGCAGTTACCGGGGGAAAGATAATTCACCCCTCCACTTT. The V call is TRBV6-2 or TRBV6-3, the J call TRBJ1-6; perhaps TRBD1 as D (5 bases). V was trimmed by 2 bases and J by 5 bases, leaving 10 bases between them. This CDR3 region has 15 residues. Germline V gene data show CDR1 as MNHEY and CDR2 as SVGEGT.

This chain connects TRBV4-2 to TRBJ2-7; possibly TRBD2 for D (5 bases). Trimming left V 3 bases short and J 2 bases short, with 11 bases between. This CDR3 is 14 amino acids long. The germline gives CDR1 LGHNA, CDR2 YNFKEQ. The CDR3: CASSHPERAYEQYF. DNA of the CDR3: TGTGCCAGCAGCCATCCAGAGAGGGCCTACGAGCAGTACTTC.

The chain couples TRBV13 to TRBJ1-6, with a possible D match to TRBD1 (5 bases). This CDR3 has 14 amino acids. V shed 5 bases and J shed 4 bases, with 9 bases lying between them. CDR1 PRHDT and CDR2 FYEKMQ come from the germline V gene (reference sequence). The CDR3 here is CASSPGQYNSPLHF. The DNA of the CDR3 is TGTGCCAGCAGCCCGGGGCAGTATAATTCACCCCTCCACTTT.

This chain connects TRBV27 to TRBJ2-3; D gene unclear. V was pared by 8 bases and J by 0 bases, with 6 bases between. Germline CDR1 MNHEY, CDR2 SMNVEV (reference sequence). The CDR3 is made up of 12 amino acids. CDR3 sequence (DNA): TGTGCCAGCGGGTATAGCACAGATACGCAGTATTTT. Translating gives CASGYSTDTQYF.

This clonotype was seen only once. A read error is possible here, since a much larger clone lies one base away. V and J are TRBV6-2 or TRBV6-3 and TRBJ1-1, with D hard to call. Trimming took off 4 bases at V and 3 bases at J, with 9 bases between the two ends. This CDR3 is built from 13 residues. Germline V gene data show CDR1 as MNHEY and CDR2 as SVGEGT. The CDR3 region has the DNA TGTGCCAGCAGTTTCCGGAACGACACTGAAGCTTTCTTT. It encodes CASSFRNDTEAFF.

The sample holds a few counts of this clonotype. The J gene is TRBJ1-1, the V gene TRBV10-1, with D unresolved. Trimming removed 2 bases from V and 1 base from J, with 5 bases in between. This CDR3 region has 13 residues. CDR1 is WNHNN and CDR2 is SYGVQD in the germline V gene (reference sequence). The CDR3 sequence: CASSEVSNTEAFF. The CDR3 DNA reads as TGCGCCAGCAGTGAGGTCTCGAACACTGAAGCTTTCTTT.

This chain links TRBV12-3 or TRBV12-4 with TRBJ1-3, with TRBD1 matching 12 bases. The CDR3 spans 18 residues. Losses at the gene ends were 3 bases for V and 2 bases for J; bases not matched to a gene: 8. CDR3 bases: TGTGCCAGCAGTTTTCGCGGGACAGGGGGCTCCCCTGGAAACACCATATATTTT. Translated: CASSFRGTGGSPGNTIYF.

This clonotype appeared a few times. V and J are TRBV12-3 or TRBV12-4 and TRBJ2-5; 9 bases match TRBD1. CDR3 length: 15 residues. Germline trimming cut 4 bases from V and 3 bases from J; bases unmatched to any gene: 6. This chain's CDR3 is CASSSTGGAKETQYF. The CDR3 DNA reads TGTGCCAGCAGTTCAACAGGGGGCGCGAAAGAGACCCAGTACTTC.